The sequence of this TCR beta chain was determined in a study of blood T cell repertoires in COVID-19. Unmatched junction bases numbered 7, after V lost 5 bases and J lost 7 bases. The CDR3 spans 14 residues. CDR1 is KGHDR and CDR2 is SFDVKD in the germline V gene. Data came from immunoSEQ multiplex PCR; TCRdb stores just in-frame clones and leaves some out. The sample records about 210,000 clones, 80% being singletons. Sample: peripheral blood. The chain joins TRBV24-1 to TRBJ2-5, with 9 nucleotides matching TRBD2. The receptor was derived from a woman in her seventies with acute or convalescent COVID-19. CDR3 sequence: CATSASVLAGTQYF. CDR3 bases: TGTGCCACCAGTGCATCGGTACTAGCGGGGACCCAGTACTTC.